This T cell receptor (beta chain) was captured in a study of technical replicates of blood from a handful of donors. Profiling relied on immunoSEQ multiplex PCR, and the TCRdb table lists in-frame clones only, not all of them. The data hold tens of thousands of clones, with roughly 90% observed a single time. The CDR3 totals 14 residues. Germline CDR1 and CDR2: SEHNR and FQNEAQ (reference sequence). Trimming cost V 2 bases and J 9 bases; bases outside gene matches: 6. This receptor was identified in a human donor in good health. Sequenced: T cells isolated from PBMCs. The chain couples TRBV7-9 to TRBJ2-1; 8 bases line up with TRBD2. The CDR3 sequence is CASSLRREVAEQFF. Here the CDR3 DNA reads TGTGCCAGCAGCTTAAGGCGGGAGGTTGCTGAGCAGTTCTTC.